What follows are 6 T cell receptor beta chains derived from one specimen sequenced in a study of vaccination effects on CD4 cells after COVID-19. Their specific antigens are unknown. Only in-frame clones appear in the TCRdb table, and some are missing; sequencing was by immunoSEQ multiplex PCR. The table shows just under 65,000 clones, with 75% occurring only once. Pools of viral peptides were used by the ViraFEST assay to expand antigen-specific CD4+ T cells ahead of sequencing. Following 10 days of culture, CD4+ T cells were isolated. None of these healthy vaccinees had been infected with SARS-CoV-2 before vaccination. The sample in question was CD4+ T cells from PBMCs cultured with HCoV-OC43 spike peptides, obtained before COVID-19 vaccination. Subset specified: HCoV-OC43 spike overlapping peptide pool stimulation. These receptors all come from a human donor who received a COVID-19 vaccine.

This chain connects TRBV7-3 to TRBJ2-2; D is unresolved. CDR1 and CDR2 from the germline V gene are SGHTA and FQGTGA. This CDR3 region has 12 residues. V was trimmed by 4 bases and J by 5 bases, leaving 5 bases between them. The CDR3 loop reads CASSSETGELFF. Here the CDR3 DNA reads TGTGCCAGCAGCTCCGAAACCGGGGAGCTGTTTTTT.

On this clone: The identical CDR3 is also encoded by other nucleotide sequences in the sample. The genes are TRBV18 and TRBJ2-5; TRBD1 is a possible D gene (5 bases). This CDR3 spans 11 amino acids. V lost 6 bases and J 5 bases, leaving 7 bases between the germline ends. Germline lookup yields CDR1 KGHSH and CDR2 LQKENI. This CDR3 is CASSPGETQYF. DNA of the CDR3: TGTGCCAGCTCTCCAGGGGAGACCCAGTACTTC.

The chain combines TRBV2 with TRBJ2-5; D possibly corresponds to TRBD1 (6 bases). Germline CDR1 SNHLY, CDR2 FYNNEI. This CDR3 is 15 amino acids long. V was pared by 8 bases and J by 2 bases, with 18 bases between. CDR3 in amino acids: CASLRMDRTQETQYF. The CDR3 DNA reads TGTGCCAGCCTCCGTATGGACAGAACTCAAGAGACCCAGTACTTC.

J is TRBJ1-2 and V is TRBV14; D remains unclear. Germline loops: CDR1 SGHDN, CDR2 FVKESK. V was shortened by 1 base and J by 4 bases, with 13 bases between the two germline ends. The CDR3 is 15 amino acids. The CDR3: CASSQGQALGYGYTF. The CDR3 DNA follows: TGTGCCAGCAGCCAAGGTCAGGCCCTTGGCTATGGCTACACCTTC.

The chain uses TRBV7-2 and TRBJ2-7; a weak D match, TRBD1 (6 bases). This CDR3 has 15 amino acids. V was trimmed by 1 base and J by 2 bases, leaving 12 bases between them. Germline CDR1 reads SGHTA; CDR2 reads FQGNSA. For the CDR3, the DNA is TGTGCCAGCAGCTTAGTGTCACAGGGCCCCTACGAGCAGTACGTC. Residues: CASSLVSQGPYEQYV.

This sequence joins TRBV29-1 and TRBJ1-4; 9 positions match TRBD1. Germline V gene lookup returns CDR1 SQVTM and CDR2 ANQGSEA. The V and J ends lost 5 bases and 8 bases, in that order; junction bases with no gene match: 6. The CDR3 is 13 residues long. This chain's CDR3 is CSVRGQGSEKLFF. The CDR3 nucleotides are TGCAGCGTTCGGGGACAGGGTAGCGAAAAACTGTTTTTT.